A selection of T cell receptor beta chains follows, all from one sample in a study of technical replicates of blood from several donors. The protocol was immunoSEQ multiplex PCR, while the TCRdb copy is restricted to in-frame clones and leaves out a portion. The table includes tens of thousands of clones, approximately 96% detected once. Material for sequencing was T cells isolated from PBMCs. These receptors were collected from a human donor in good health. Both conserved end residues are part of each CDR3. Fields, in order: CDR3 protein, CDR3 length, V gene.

CDR3: CASSLGGTSGPYEQYF
length: 16
V: TRBV5-1

CDR3: CSVVEDKGNYGYTF
length: 14
V: TRBV29-1

CDR3: CASSIRRDRGLAFF
length: 14
V: TRBV9

CDR3: CASRPGGAGGYTF
length: 13
V: TRBV2

CDR3: CASSLDGAFRGGYTF
length: 15
V: TRBV11-2

CDR3: CASSLARHEQYF
length: 12
V: TRBV28

CDR3: CASSQGIVSTTYNEQFF
length: 17
V: TRBV4-1

CDR3: CASSPLAGENTEAFF
length: 15
V: TRBV11-2

CDR3: CASRESGRSFYEQYF
length: 15
V: TRBV27

CDR3: CASSERQLHIYEQYF
length: 15
V: TRBV2

CDR3: CASSLARPGRRANYGYTF
length: 18
V: TRBV7-6

CDR3: CASSQVVSVSFNEQFF
length: 16
V: TRBV14

CDR3: CSVVTSDEQYF
length: 11
V: TRBV29-1

CDR3: CASSPRGSSNYGYTF
length: 15
V: TRBV7-2

CDR3: CASSLVGQSKNIQYF
length: 15
V: TRBV7-9

CDR3: CSGRSGFDQPQHF
length: 13
V: TRBV29-1

CDR3: CASSLAVAGRGSGRSNTGELFF
length: 22
V: TRBV5-1

CDR3: CASSKGSSSYGYTF
length: 14
V: TRBV28

CDR3: CASSLGVIDSNQPQHF
length: 16
V: TRBV5-6

CDR3: CASSYSRDRNQPQHF
length: 15
V: TRBV7-8

CDR3: CASGTTVEAFF
length: 11
V: TRBV11-1

CDR3: CSARGPRGGNEQFF
length: 14
V: TRBV29-1

CDR3: CASSSQADRGGIQYF
length: 15
V: TRBV7-2

CDR3: CASSSGTHIASVLTF
length: 15
V: TRBV27

CDR3: CASSPPGSYEQYF
length: 13
V: TRBV28

CDR3: CASNPQGAYEQYF
length: 13
V: TRBV28

CDR3: CASSLRGLAGEISYEQYF
length: 18
V: TRBV27

CDR3: CASSTGEGYYEQYF
length: 14
V: TRBV6-1

CDR3: CASLRDRVGQPQHF
length: 14
V: TRBV19

CDR3: CASSSPDRAAGQPQHF
length: 16
V: TRBV6-6

CDR3: CATLWGQGGYTF
length: 12
V: TRBV6-1

CDR3: CASSLNGQGFQETQYF
length: 16
V: TRBV5-1

CDR3: CASSSGQGGVATNEKLFF
length: 18
V: TRBV5-6

CDR3: CASSAELAGSETQYF
length: 15
V: TRBV6-4

CDR3: CASSLDRAYEQYF
length: 13
V: TRBV5-1

CDR3: CASSLDRAADTQYF
length: 14
V: TRBV5-1

CDR3: CASSLLERGKISAEAFF
length: 17
V: TRBV28